The 28 T cell receptor beta chains below come from one sample, sequenced in a study of blood T cell repertoires in COVID-19 (dated by TCRdb to 2018 to 2021). Receptor amplification or capture employed the immunoSEQ multiplex PCR assay. TCRdb retrieved this table from immuneACCESS and kept in-frame rearrangements only. Not all clones are present; in checked studies, unresolved V genes account for under half, and no reason is known for the remainder. For this sample the table gives 200,000 or so clones, of which around 82% were detected only once. The ten top clones hold 6.5% to 9.5% of the sample. Sequenced input: PBMCs or T cells enriched from blood (not recorded which). Receptors were obtained from a man aged 40-49 years who had recovered from COVID-19.

The chain joins TRBV3-1 (or the pseudogene TRBV3-2) to TRBJ1-1, with unresolved D. CDR3 size: 16 residues. CDR1 LGHDT and CDR2 YNNKEL come from the germline V gene (reference sequence). Trimming pared 0 bases from V and 0 bases from J, leaving 11 bases between. The CDR3 region has the DNA TGTGCCAGCAGCCAAGATTCTTGGACTCTGAACACTGAAGCTTTCTTT. Residues: CASSQDSWTLNTEAFF.

This chain connects TRBV19 to TRBJ1-5; 8 bases align to TRBD1. The junction had 5 bases not matched to a gene; V was cut back by 4 bases and J by 0 bases. This CDR3 comprises 16 residues. The germline gives CDR1 LNHDA, CDR2 SQIVND (reference sequence). The CDR3 coding sequence is TGTGCCAGTAGTACAGGGGGCCTTAGTAGCAATCAGCCCCAGCATTTT. It codes for CASSTGGLSSNQPQHF.

J is TRBJ2-3 and V is TRBV5-1, with TRBD1 matching 7 bases. Trimming took 4 bases from V and 0 from J; bases not matched to a gene: 2. CDR3 length equals 14 residues. Germline V gene sequence: CDR1 SGHRS, CDR2 YFSETQ. The CDR3 spells CASSGQASTDTQYF. The DNA of the CDR3 is TGCGCCAGCAGCGGACAGGCTAGCACAGATACGCAGTATTTT.

The chain combines TRBV6-6 with TRBJ1-2; 7 positions match TRBD1. Germline assignment: CDR1 MNHNY and CDR2 SVGAGI (reference sequence). The CDR3 has 16 amino acids. J lost 2 bases, V lost 4 bases, and 10 bases had no gene match. The CDR3 reads CASSSEQGQSNYGYTF. DNA of the CDR3: TGTGCCAGCAGTTCCGAACAGGGACAGTCAAACTATGGCTACACCTTC.

V and J are TRBV11-2 and TRBJ2-5; D perhaps matches TRBD1 (6 bases). Trimming took 6 bases from V and 4 from J, leaving 15 bases between them. Germline CDR1 is SGHAT and CDR2 is FQNNGV. CDR3 length equals 14 residues. CDR3 nucleotide sequence: TGTGCCAGCAGGAGGGACACCTTCACAGAGACCCAGTACTTC. Protein sequence: CASRRDTFTETQYF.

J is TRBJ2-7 and V is TRBV5-1, with 10 bases fitting TRBD1. The length of the CDR3 is 14 residues. Trimming at V came to 4 bases and at J to 4 bases, leaving 5 bases not matched to a gene. The germline V gene has CDR1 SGHRS and CDR2 YFSETQ. CDR3 residues: CASSGGTGEYEQYF. The DNA for the CDR3 is TGCGCCAGCAGCGGGGGGACAGGGGAATACGAGCAGTACTTC.

The chain is built from TRBV5-4 and TRBJ2-5, with TRBD2 matching 9 bases. Germline V gives CDR1 SGHNT, CDR2 YYREEE (reference sequence). This CDR3 spans 15 amino acids. The V segment lost 4 bases and the J segment 1 base; nucleotides outside the gene matches: 5. CDR3 sequence reads: CASSTSGLGQETQYF. CDR3 DNA: TGTGCCAGCAGCACTAGCGGGCTGGGCCAAGAGACCCAGTACTTC.

This clone was seen a handful of times. This rearrangement joins TRBV6-4 to TRBJ2-6; maybe TRBD2 (5 bases). Germline V gene lookup returns CDR1 MRHNA and CDR2 SNTAGT. The CDR3 covers 15 residues. Trimming removed 2 bases from V and 4 bases from J, with 9 bases in between. The CDR3 coding sequence is TGTGCCAGCAGTGACGAGGGCTCCGGGGCCAACGTCCTGACTTTC. It specifies CASSDEGSGANVLTF.

V is TRBV4-2 and J is TRBJ2-2; 11 positions agree with TRBD2. The trim removed 4 bases at V and 3 bases at J, leaving 7 bases unmatched. Germline V lookup: CDR1 LGHNA, CDR2 YNFKEQ. The CDR3 extends over 17 amino acids. In DNA form, the CDR3 reads TGTGCCAGCAGCCCCGAACTAGCGGGGGAGGACACCGGGGAGCTGTTTTTT. Protein: CASSPELAGEDTGELFF.

V and J are TRBV7-2 and TRBJ2-7, with 8 nucleotides matching TRBD1. The germline V gene encodes CDR1 SGHTA and CDR2 FQGNSA. The CDR3 runs to 14 residues. Trimming took 8 bases from V and 6 from J; bases not matched to a gene: 12. The CDR3 region is CASSQRQGAGEQYF. The CDR3 nucleotides are TGTGCCAGCTCTCAGCGGCAGGGGGCTGGCGAGCAGTACTTC. The full variable domain, its missing parts supplied by reference TRBV7-2 and TRBJ2-7, is GAGVSQSPSNKVTEKGKDVELRCDPISGHTALYWYRQSLGQGLEFLIYFQGNSAPDKSGLPSDRFSAERTGGSVSTLTIQRTQQEDSAVYLCASSQRQGAGEQYFGPGTRLTVT.

CDR3 residues: CASSPGQGLSGYTF. The CDR3 region has the DNA TGTGCCAGCTCACCAGGACAGGGTCTCTCTGGCTACACCTTC. The V call is TRBV18, the J call TRBJ1-2; 8 nucleotides align to TRBD1. J lost 7 bases, V lost 2 bases, and 6 bases had no gene match. Germline CDR1 is KGHSH and CDR2 is LQKENI. The CDR3 sequence is 14 residues long.

V usage is TRBV5-5 and J usage is TRBJ1-3; D is ambiguous. The CDR3 is 15 residues long. Germline V lookup: CDR1 SGHKS, CDR2 YYEKEE (reference sequence). The V end lost 0 bases, the J end lost 0 bases, and 7 bases lay between the germline ends. The CDR3 nucleotides read TGTGCCAGCAGCTTGGCCGGTCACTCTGGAAACACCATATATTTT. Amino acids: CASSLAGHSGNTIYF.

This clone came up once. CDR3 DNA sequence: TGCGCCAGCAGCAAAGGACAGGATAATTCACCCCTCCACTTT. It encodes CASSKGQDNSPLHF. The chain joins TRBV5-1 to TRBJ1-6; 7 nucleotides align to TRBD1. With V trimmed by 4 bases and J by 5 bases, 3 bases remained unmatched. The CDR3 has 14 residues. Germline CDR1 and CDR2: SGHRS and YFSETQ.

This chain joins TRBV3-1 (or the pseudogene TRBV3-2) and TRBJ1-6, with 9 bases aligning to TRBD1. Germline CDR1 is LGHDT and CDR2 is YNNKEL (reference sequence). V trimming: 6 bases; J trimming: 7 bases; junction bases outside the gene matches: 1. CDR3 length equals 13 residues. CDR3 coding DNA: TGTGCCAGCAGACAGGGGGCAAATTCACCCCTCCACTTT. Translated, it gives CASRQGANSPLHF.

This chain joins TRBV2 and TRBJ2-7; a possible D gene is TRBD1 (5 bases). The CDR3 length is 16 residues. V lost 4 bases and J 2 bases, leaving 18 bases between the germline ends. Germline V lookup: CDR1 SNHLY, CDR2 FYNNEI. The CDR3 loop reads CASSVHVARGTYEQYF. DNA for the CDR3: TGTGCCAGCAGTGTTCACGTGGCTAGGGGAACCTACGAGCAGTACTTC. The full variable domain, with the rest looked up from reference TRBV2 and TRBJ2-7, is EPEVTQTPSHQVTQMGQEVILRCVPISNHLYFYWYRQILGQKVEFLVSFYNNEISEKSEIFDDQFSVERPDGSNFTLKIRSTKLEDSAMYFCASSVHVARGTYEQYFGPGTRLTVT.

The genes are TRBV7-2 and TRBJ2-3; D uncertain. CDR1 and CDR2 (germline): SGHTA, FQGNSA. V was pared by 1 base and J by 8 bases, with 13 bases between. The CDR3 totals 14 residues. CDR3 nucleotides: TGTGCCAGCAGCTTAGGCCCTAGTTCAGCTACGCAGTATTTT. Translated, it gives CASSLGPSSATQYF.

V usage is TRBV3-1 (or the pseudogene TRBV3-2) and J usage is TRBJ1-1; D ambiguous. CDR1 and CDR2 (germline): LGHDT, YNNKEL (reference sequence). Trimming removed 4 bases at V and 2 bases at J, with 8 bases between. This CDR3 contains 13 residues. In DNA, the CDR3 is TGTGCCAGCAGCCCATTCAGAAACACTGAAGCTTTCTTT. Its translation: CASSPFRNTEAFF.

The count of this clone is one. The chain combines TRBV2 with TRBJ1-6; D may be TRBD1 (5 bases). The V and J ends lost 4 bases and 8 bases respectively, with 15 bases between them. CDR3 size: 15 residues. Germline V gene lookup returns CDR1 SNHLY and CDR2 FYNNEI. The CDR3 sequence: CASSVPTETYSPLHF. DNA for the CDR3: TGTGCCAGCAGTGTCCCGACAGAGACTTATTCACCCCTCCACTTT.

Notes on this clone: Other DNA sequences from this sample encode an identical CDR3 as well. V usage is TRBV5-1 and J usage is TRBJ2-7, with D perhaps TRBD1 (5 bases). Germline V gives CDR1 SGHRS, CDR2 YFSETQ. Trimming removed 0 bases from V and 3 bases from J, with 10 bases in between. This CDR3 is 14 amino acids long. The CDR3, as DNA: TGCGCCAGCAGCTTGGGGCAGGGTGGCTACGAGCAGTACTTC. Protein: CASSLGQGGYEQYF.

The chain combines TRBV19 with TRBJ1-5; 7 positions agree with TRBD1. Looked up from germline, CDR1 is LNHDA and CDR2 is SQIVND (reference sequence). This CDR3 is 14 amino acids long. Unmatched junction bases numbered 6, after V lost 5 bases and J lost 5 bases. The CDR3 loop is CASSPDRSHQPQHF. CDR3 DNA: TGTGCCAGTAGTCCGGACAGGAGCCATCAGCCCCAGCATTTT.

The chain is built from TRBV4-3 and TRBJ1-1, with D tentatively TRBD1 (5 bases). The CDR3 spans 16 residues. Germline lookup yields CDR1 LGHNA and CDR2 YSLEER. V gave up 3 bases and J gave up 1 base, with 15 bases separating them. The CDR3 bases are TGCGCCAGCAGCCAGCGGGACTCCACCTGGAACACTGAAGCTTTCTTT. Protein product: CASSQRDSTWNTEAFF.

The J gene is TRBJ2-7, the V gene TRBV12-3 or TRBV12-4; D is possibly TRBD1 (6 bases). Between the trimmed V and J ends, which lost 3 bases and 0 bases, there was a span of 6 bases. The CDR3 is 13 amino acids. The CDR3 DNA reads TGTGCCAGCAGTTTGGACAGCTCCTACGAGCAGTACTTC. Its translation: CASSLDSSYEQYF.

The chain joins TRBV12-5 to TRBJ1-1; D is perhaps TRBD1 (5 bases). CDR1 is LGHNT, CDR2 FRNRAP, per germline. Between the trimmed V and J ends, which lost 7 bases and 4 bases, there was a span of 13 bases. The CDR3 consists of 13 residues. The CDR3 here is CASVVSGSTEAFF. The CDR3 nucleotides are TGTGCTAGTGTGGTTTCAGGGTCCACTGAAGCTTTCTTT.

This clone has a handful of counts. The chain uses TRBV4-1 and TRBJ2-7, with 11 nucleotides matching TRBD2. Germline CDR1 and CDR2: MGHRA and YSYEKL. The junction had 3 bases not matched to a gene; V was cut back by 3 bases and J by 2 bases. CDR3 length equals 15 residues. CDR3 sequence (DNA): TGCGCCAGCAGCCAGGGACTAGCGGTGACCTACGAGCAGTACTTC. Translation: CASSQGLAVTYEQYF.

The chain's CDR3 is CASSIQGSGETQYF. In DNA, the CDR3 is TGTGCCAGCAGTATACAGGGGTCCGGTGAGACCCAGTACTTC. The chain has TRBV27 and TRBJ2-5, with 7 bases that match TRBD1. Germline loops: CDR1 MNHEY, CDR2 SMNVEV (reference sequence). Trimming at V came to 5 bases and at J to 5 bases, leaving 8 bases not matched to a gene. The CDR3 loop spans 14 amino acids.

A few counts support this clone. V usage is TRBV3-1 (or the pseudogene TRBV3-2) and J usage is TRBJ1-6; D remains ambiguous. The CDR3 contains 13 residues. With 3 bases removed from V and 7 bases from J, the gap between germline ends came to 7 bases. From germline, CDR1 is LGHDT and CDR2 YNNKEL (reference sequence). The CDR3 region has the DNA TGTGCCAGCAGCCAGAGAGCGAATTCACCCCTCCACTTT. This encodes CASSQRANSPLHF.

The V call is TRBV18, the J call TRBJ1-3, with D possibly matching TRBD1 (6 bases). Deletions cut 5 bases from V and 0 bases from J, with 14 bases between. This CDR3 comprises 16 residues. Per germline, CDR1 KGHSH and CDR2 LQKENI. DNA for the CDR3: TGTGCCAGCTCATCCTCCGGGACAAACTCTGGAAACACCATATATTTT. Translation: CASSSSGTNSGNTIYF.

The chain combines TRBV2 with TRBJ1-1; TRBD1 aligns across 8 bases. V gave up 6 bases and J gave up 2 bases; unmatched junction bases: 14. The CDR3 covers 17 residues. The germline V gene encodes CDR1 SNHLY and CDR2 FYNNEI. The CDR3 protein is CASRLGQGKMKNTEAFF. CDR3 in DNA: TGTGCCAGCAGACTTGGACAGGGAAAAATGAAAAACACTGAAGCTTTCTTT.